This is a list of T cell receptor beta chains from one sample in a study of blood T cell repertoires in COVID-19. Clones were read by immunoSEQ multiplex PCR, and TCRdb kept only the in-frame ones, dropping some. Here the sample spans about 410,000 clones, 85% to 90% being singletons. Input material: PBMCs or T cells enriched from blood (not recorded which). The receptors were gathered from a woman between 25 and 40 years old who had recovered from COVID-19. CDR3s include the opening cysteine and the closing phenylalanine or tryptophan. A D gene is named only where the DNA matches it firmly. Rows may omit the clone size; those that give it use once, few, many or a size class.

D,V,size,J,CDR3,DNA
NA,TRBV11-2,few,TRBJ2-7,CASSPMGHAGGEQYF,TGTGCCAGCAGCCCTATGGGACACGCCGGCGGCGAGCAGTACTTC
NA,TRBV5-4,NA,TRBJ1-4,CASSDSRALNEKLFF,TGTGCCAGCAGCGACTCCAGGGCCCTAAATGAAAAACTGTTTTTT
TRBD1,TRBV28,NA,TRBJ1-2,CASSPGTVYGYTF,TGTGCCAGCAGCCCCGGGACAGTGTATGGCTACACCTTC
TRBD2,TRBV5-1,NA,TRBJ2-7,CASSPGTSRYEQYF,TGCGCCAGCAGCCCCGGGACTAGCAGATACGAGCAGTACTTC
TRBD1,TRBV2,NA,TRBJ1-2,CASSPGQDEVGGYTF,TGTGCCAGCAGCCCGGGACAGGACGAGGTGGGTGGCTACACCTTC
NA,TRBV11-3,NA,TRBJ2-7,CASSYGESYEQYF,TGTGCCAGCAGCTACGGGGAGTCCTACGAGCAGTACTTC
NA,TRBV4-2,once,TRBJ1-1,CASSQWQGNTEAFF,TGTGCCAGCAGCCAATGGCAGGGGAACACTGAAGCTTTCTTT
TRBD2,TRBV19,NA,TRBJ2-7,CASSIGWGLATYEQYF,TGTGCCAGTAGTATAGGGTGGGGACTAGCGACCTACGAGCAGTACTTC
NA,TRBV6-1,NA,TRBJ1-2,CASSEPSQGVGYTF,TGTGCCAGCAGTGAACCGAGTCAGGGCGTAGGCTACACCTTC
TRBD1,TRBV10-1,NA,TRBJ1-5,CASSVGDRGWGSDNQPQHF,TGCGCCAGCAGTGTGGGAGACAGGGGTTGGGGGAGCGACAATCAGCCCCAGCATTTT
NA,TRBV6-5,NA,TRBJ1-1,CASSYVGGWETEAFF,TGTGCCAGCAGTTACGTTGGAGGGTGGGAGACTGAAGCTTTCTTT
TRBD2,TRBV13,NA,TRBJ2-1,CASSPRFKRESEQFF,TGTGCCAGCAGCCCCAGGTTCAAGCGGGAAAGTGAGCAGTTCTTC
TRBD1,TRBV4-1,NA,TRBJ1-2,CASTTLEGTGDYGYTF,TGCGCCAGCACCACATTGGAGGGGACAGGGGACTATGGCTACACCTTC
NA,TRBV19,NA,TRBJ2-1,CASGEGSTVQFF,TGTGCCAGTGGGGAAGGTTCGACAGTTCAGTTCTTC
NA,TRBV5-1,NA,TRBJ1-1,CASSDRSTEAFF,TGCGCCAGCAGCGACAGATCCACTGAAGCTTTCTTT
TRBD2,TRBV9,NA,TRBJ2-1,CASSVARSAGGLYNEQFF,TGTGCCAGCAGCGTAGCGCGTTCGGCGGGGGGACTTTACAATGAGCAGTTCTTC
TRBD1,TRBV4-1,NA,TRBJ1-4,CASSQDLTDRAHEKLFF,TGCGCCAGCAGCCAAGACTTGACGGACAGGGCGCATGAAAAACTGTTTTTT
NA,TRBV2,NA,TRBJ2-7,CASGQYSYEQYF,TGTGCCAGCGGGCAGTACTCCTACGAGCAGTACTTC
NA,TRBV5-1,NA,TRBJ1-4,CASSSRRGINEKLFF,TGCGCCAGCAGCTCACGAAGGGGGATTAATGAAAAACTGTTTTTT
TRBD1,TRBV5-6,NA,TRBJ2-7,CASSLGGQGIYEQYF,TGTGCCAGCAGCTTGGGGGGACAGGGGATCTACGAGCAGTACTTC
NA,TRBV2,NA,TRBJ1-6,CASSVILGNNSPLHF,TGTGCCAGCAGTGTCATACTCGGTAATAATTCACCCCTCCACTTT
TRBD2,TRBV5-1,NA,TRBJ2-2,CASSLGGTSWTGELFF,TGCGCCAGCAGCTTGGGGGGGACTAGCTGGACCGGGGAGCTGTTTTTT
TRBD2,TRBV4-2,NA,TRBJ2-1,CASSQPARLAGVNEQFF,TGTGCCAGCAGCCAACCAGCCCGACTAGCGGGGGTCAATGAGCAGTTCTTC
TRBD2,TRBV25-1,once,TRBJ2-7,CASSVSPGLAGGEQYF,TGTGCCAGCAGCGTTTCACCGGGACTAGCGGGAGGCGAGCAGTACTTC
NA,TRBV28,NA,TRBJ1-2,CASSLKQNAGYTF,TGTGCCAGCAGTTTAAAGCAAAACGCTGGCTACACCTTC
NA,TRBV2,NA,TRBJ1-5,CASRGSNQPQHF,TGTGCCAGCCGGGGTAGCAATCAGCCCCAGCATTTT
TRBD1,TRBV9,NA,TRBJ1-2,CASRGQGHGYGYTF,TGTGCCAGCCGGGGACAGGGACACGGCTATGGCTACACCTTC
NA,TRBV30,NA,TRBJ1-1,CAWDRDSTEAFF,TGTGCCTGGGATAGGGACTCCACTGAAGCTTTCTTT
NA,TRBV7-9,NA,TRBJ2-6,CASSFLWANVLTF,TGTGCCAGCAGCTTTTTATGGGCCAACGTCCTGACTTTC
TRBD1,TRBV6-2/TRBV6-3,NA,TRBJ2-7,CASSQTGISYEQYF,TGTGCCAGCAGCCAGACAGGGATCTCCTACGAGCAGTACTTC
NA,TRBV3-1/TRBV3-2,NA,TRBJ2-2,CASSRSEQGSWDTGELFF,TGTGCCAGCAGCCGTAGTGAACAGGGCTCTTGGGACACCGGGGAGCTGTTTTTT
NA,TRBV5-6,NA,TRBJ1-4,CASSTFGSSNEKLFF,TGTGCCAGCAGCACGTTTGGCTCTTCTAATGAAAAACTGTTTTTT
NA,TRBV19,NA,TRBJ2-7,CASSISLGPYEQYF,TGTGCCAGTAGTATTAGTTTGGGGCCTTACGAGCAGTACTTC
NA,TRBV6-5,NA,TRBJ2-5,CASSARGEETQYF,TGTGCCAGCAGCGCCCGGGGAGAAGAGACCCAGTACTTC
NA,TRBV7-9,few,TRBJ1-1,CASSLAEANTEAFF,TGTGCCAGCAGCTTAGCGGAGGCGAACACTGAAGCTTTCTTT
TRBD1,TRBV7-9,NA,TRBJ1-5,CASSLTGSNQPQHF,TGTGCCAGCAGCCTGACAGGGAGCAATCAGCCCCAGCATTTT
NA,TRBV5-1,NA,TRBJ2-1,CASSLVASSSYNEQFF,TGCGCCAGCAGCTTGGTTGCGTCAAGCTCCTACAATGAGCAGTTCTTC
NA,TRBV27,NA,TRBJ2-1,CATRLGDEQFF,TGTGCCACCCGACTAGGCGATGAGCAGTTCTTC